This TCR beta chain was sequenced during a study of blood T cell repertoires in COVID-19 (dated by TCRdb to about 2020). General notes on the study: Samples covering the acute and convalescent phases of COVID-19 were provided by collaborators in the United States, Italy and Spain. The samples were drawn from the first 160 participants of the ongoing ImmuneRACE study and from 950 to 1,500 subjects provided by 6 global collaborators. The prospective study material was composed of cDNA or gDNA derived from T cells, B-cell-depleted T cells, or PBMCs. The repertoires were released in a freely available public database meant as a resource for research on the immune response to SARS-CoV-2. The sample metadata nearly always contained a de-identified subject ID, COVID-19 status, age in years and sex. Deeply sampled blood TCRbeta repertoires from subjects exposed to, actively infected with, or recovered from COVID-19 were included in the dataset. Where available, HLA class I and class II types were taken from metadata supplied by the sample provider and were not determined by assay-based typing.

Participants in the prospective study were aged roughly 18 to 89 years, lived in over 20 United States geographic areas, and enrolled through a virtual design. To assign participants to cohorts, the prospective study relied on clinical history that participants themselves reported in a screening survey and a study questionnaire. For ImmuneRACE Cohort 3, a participant was defined as recovered based on two consecutive negative NP/OP PCR tests, clearance by a healthcare professional, or resolution of symptoms. In the prospective study, mobile phlebotomists collected whole blood, serum and a nasopharyngeal or oropharyngeal swab from each participant. Over a roughly two-month period, participants in the prospective study had the option of providing additional blood draws and questionnaires. Blood samples from the prospective study were shipped frozen or at room temperature prior to DNA extraction. TCRbeta CDR3 regions were amplified from genomic DNA using the immunoSEQ Assay, a bias-controlled multiplex PCR. The authors' analysis ran thus. Within the assay, amplification of reference gene primers was used to estimate how many nucleated cells each sample contained. Sequence reads were collapsed and filtered to measure the absolute abundance of every unique TCRbeta CDR3 rearrangement. For each sample, productive Simpson clonality was calculated as the square root of Simpson's diversity index over productive rearrangements. TCRdb took this table from immuneACCESS and kept in-frame rearrangements with V and J called. Such tables lack part of the clones; where checked against another copy, unresolved V genes explain under half of the gap, and the rest is unexplained. V and J calls and clone size are given by that table; D and trimming were obtained from the DNA. The sample has fewer than 400,000 clones on record, around 90% of them singletons. The ten largest clonotypes hold about 5% of the sample.

The CDR3 spans 11 residues, from the cysteine through the phenylalanine. Only the CDR3 region is kept as DNA, spanning 33 bases read in frame from base 1. The germline ends are 8 bases apart after V is trimmed by 10 bases and J by 4 bases. General findings and caveats noted by the study authors: Clinical and demographic metadata were provided uncurated, with the amount varying by source and participant.

Concerning this clone: The antigen it binds to is not known. Base qualities were left out, and no much larger clone turns up one base away.

The specimen sequenced was PBMCs or T cells enriched from blood (not recorded which). The V gene is TRBV12-3 or TRBV12-4 and the J gene is TRBJ1-3, with the D gene too uncertain to name. This TCR was sampled from a man in his thirties or forties who had recovered from COVID-19. The nucleotide sequence reads TGTGCCATCTTACAGGGAAACACCATATATTTT. Translated, this gives CAILQGNTIYF.